The rows below give T cell receptor beta chains drawn from one sample of a study of post-analysis software for immune sequencing data. Each CDR3 protein is one row after TCRdb ran MiXCR on the PCR reads. The sample yields 800,000 to 950,000 distinct CDR3 sequences, around 53% seen once. Source material: blood. Receptors originate from a girl between 10 and 17 years old with multiple sclerosis. Both conserved end residues are part of each CDR3. The D gene is left open where the match is weak. Some rows have no size entry. The others give once, few or many, or a class for an expanded clone.

abundance	d_gene	v_gene	j_gene	CDR3nt	CDR3aa
few	-	TRBV29-1	TRBJ2-7	TGCAGCTTCGGTGGAGGGAGAGGTTCCTACGAGCAGTACTTC	CSFGGGRGSYEQYF
-	-	TRBV20-1	TRBJ2-5	TGCAGTGCTAGAGAGGGCCGGGTTGAGACCCAGTACTTC	CSAREGRVETQYF
few	TRBD1	TRBV7-9	TRBJ2-7	TGTGCCAGCAGCGATACGCAGGGACAGGGGGCGAACTACGAGCAGTACTTC	CASSDTQGQGANYEQYF
few	-	TRBV4-2	TRBJ2-3	TGTGCCAGCAGTGGCGGGCGTAGCACAGATACGCAGTATTTT	CASSGGRSTDTQYF
few	-	TRBV20-1	TRBJ2-1	TGCAGTGCTAGCGCTGGAGGGGCTTACAATGAGCAGTTCTTC	CSASAGGAYNEQFF
-	-	TRBV29-1	TRBJ1-5	TGCAGCGTTGAAGATCGGGCGGGAATCGGGCCCCAGCATTTT	CSVEDRAGIGPQHF
-	TRBD1	TRBV7-2	TRBJ2-1	TGTGCCAGCAGCTTAGCGGACAGGGACTACAATGAGCAGTTCTTC	CASSLADRDYNEQFF
many	TRBD2	TRBV5-1	TRBJ2-1	TGCGCCAGCAGCTTGTCCTCCAGGGCGGGAGAAAGGAATGAGCAGTTCTTC	CASSLSSRAGERNEQFF
-	TRBD1	TRBV6-5	TRBJ2-7	TGTGCCAGCAGTGGGACAGGTTCATCCTACGAGCAGTACTTC	CASSGTGSSYEQYF
-	-	TRBV4-1	TRBJ2-3	TGCGCCGGCAGCCAAGATAGTTCGACGGGCACAGATACGCAGTATTTT	CAGSQDSSTGTDTQYF
few	-	TRBV5-5	TRBJ2-7	TGTGCCAGCAGCTTGGGGACAGTGGGATACGAGCAGTACTTC	CASSLGTVGYEQYF
-	TRBD2	TRBV6-6	TRBJ2-1	TGTGCCAGCAGTTACTCACTTCCTAGCGGGGGGGCCTTTGAGCAGTTCTTC	CASSYSLPSGGAFEQFF
-	-	TRBV29-1	TRBJ1-5	TGCAGCGTTGACTCAGGGGTCGGCAATCAGCCCCAGCATTTT	CSVDSGVGNQPQHF
few	-	TRBV29-1	TRBJ2-1	TGCAGCGTGGAGGAAAGGGGTTTTAATGAGCAGTTCTTC	CSVEERGFNEQFF
-	-	TRBV25-1	TRBJ2-3	TGTGCCAGCAGTGAATCAGGAGGAGCGTGGAGGAGCACAGATACGCAGTATTTT	CASSESGGAWRSTDTQYF
few	TRBD2	TRBV10-3	TRBJ2-5	TGTGCCATCAGTGAGTCCATATCATTCGGCGGGAGCCAGACCCAGTACTTC	CAISESISFGGSQTQYF
few	TRBD2	TRBV7-8	TRBJ2-7	TGTGCCAGCAGCTTAGCGCTGGCTAGCGGGAGCTCCTACGAGCAGTACTTC	CASSLALASGSSYEQYF
few	-	TRBV10-3	TRBJ2-7	TGTGCCATCAGTGGCTTCGGTTCTAACGAGCAGTACTTC	CAISGFGSNEQYF
few	TRBD2	TRBV7-3	TRBJ2-5	TGTGCCAGCAGCTTAACGGGCGGGGGGGTGGAGACCCAGTACTTC	CASSLTGGGVETQYF
-	-	TRBV20-1	TRBJ2-4	TGCAGTGCTAGAGATTATCGCGTGACCTACAATGAGCAGTACTTC	CSARDYRVTYNEQYF
-	-	TRBV5-1	TRBJ1-5	TGCGCCAGCAGCTTGGCCCCGGGTCGGCAGCCCCAGCATTTT	CASSLAPGRQPQHF
-	-	TRBV4-1	TRBJ2-7	TGCGCCAGCACCCTGGAGGAGGGGGCAATCTCCTACGAGCAGTACTTC	CASTLEEGAISYEQYF
few	TRBD2	TRBV4-2	TRBJ2-5	TGTGCCAGCAGCCAAAGGGAGCGGGGGGCCCAAGAGACCCAGTACTTC	CASSQRERGAQETQYF
-	-	TRBV5-1	TRBJ2-5	TGCGCCAGCAGCCTGTCTTCGGGAGAAGAGACCCAGTACTTC	CASSLSSGEETQYF
few	TRBD2	TRBV29-1	TRBJ2-1	TGCAGCGTTGAATCTCCCCGGCGCGGGAGAAGCTACAATGAGCAGTTCTTC	CSVESPRRGRSYNEQFF
-	TRBD2	TRBV12-3/TRBV12-4	TRBJ2-7	TGTGCCAGCAGTTCTAGCGGATCCATCCTTGCCTACGAGCAGTACTTC	CASSSSGSILAYEQYF
-	-	TRBV29-1	TRBJ2-5	TGCAGCGTTGAAGGAGGGGACATCCTCTACAATGAGCAGTACTTC	CSVEGGDILYNEQYF
-	-	TRBV27	TRBJ1-5	TGTGCCAGCAGTCTCGACCGGAGTCAGCAGCCCCAGCATTTT	CASSLDRSQQPQHF
once	TRBD2	TRBV7-2	TRBJ2-1	TGTGCCAGTAGCTTAGCGCAGTGGGAGACTAGCCTCTACAATGAGCAGTTCTTC	CASSLAQWETSLYNEQFF
few	TRBD1	TRBV12-3/TRBV12-4	TRBJ2-7	TGTGCCAGCACCCTAAAGGGCGACAGGGGCTCCTACGAGCAGTACTTC	CASTLKGDRGSYEQYF
-	TRBD2	TRBV7-9	TRBJ2-1	TGTGCCAGCAGCTTAGACCCGGGGGGGGCCTACAATGAGCAGTTCTTC	CASSLDPGGAYNEQFF
few	-	TRBV6-6	TRBJ2-5	TGTGCCAGCAGTTACTCTCGGGCAGAGACCCAGTACTTC	CASSYSRAETQYF
-	TRBD2	TRBV7-2	TRBJ2-7	TGTGCCAGCAGCTTTGGCGGGAGGTTGGTCGAGCAGTACTTC	CASSFGGRLVEQYF
-	TRBD2	TRBV10-2	TRBJ2-1	TGCGCCAGCAGTGAGTCGAGCGGGAGGGCCGGTGAGCAGTTCTTC	CASSESSGRAGEQFF
-	-	TRBV12-3/TRBV12-4	TRBJ2-6	TGTGCCAGCCTGGGCTCTGGGGCCAACGTCCTGACTTTC	CASLGSGANVLTF
-	TRBD2	TRBV5-4	TRBJ2-7	TGTGCCAGCAGCTTGGAGGGGAGGGGAGCGCCCTACGAGCAGTACTTC	CASSLEGRGAPYEQYF
-	-	TRBV7-9	TRBJ2-5	TGTGCCAGCAGCTCGGACTCGATTTCCCAGTACTTC	CASSSDSISQYF